The clone carrying this T cell receptor beta chain is classed as medium-sized. Its specificity is not known. These data come from a study of immune heterogeneity within non-small cell lung tumors. Study-level background: The tumor set comprised a handful of squamous cell carcinomas and 9 to 10 non-squamous carcinomas (plus 1 not otherwise specified).

TCRs were amplified from roughly 590 ng gDNA of bulk tumor per sample. Several spatially distant biopsies were obtained per primary tumor intraoperatively. Newly diagnosed with untreated non-small cell lung cancer, the patients underwent curative surgery. The TCR beta CDR3 region underwent multiplex PCR amplification with 32 V and 13 J primers. TCRdb itself ran the multiplex PCR reads through MiXCR, one entry per CDR3 protein. The data contain approximately 3,100 distinct CDR3 sequences, 25% to 30% of them singletons. Study conclusions and caveats: Identical dominant CDR3 beta clonotypes spanned tumor sites within a patient, beside site-unique high-frequency clones. Statistically, local T-cell clonality exhibited a moderate yet significant correlation with local tumor mutational burden (R 0.3 to 0.35).

With 2 bases clipped from V and 3 bases from J, the junction kept 16 bases outside the gene matches. Germline CDR1 is DFQATT and CDR2 is SNEGSKA (reference sequence). The CDR3 covers 19 residues. This sequence joins TRBV20-1 and TRBJ2-7; 13 nucleotides agree with TRBD2. The sequencing input was lung tumor tissue. This TCR derives from a man aged 60-69 years with non-small cell lung cancer. CDR3 nucleotide sequence: TGCAGTGCTAGACCTGAACCGGGACAGGGGACTAGCGGGATCTACGAGCAGTACTTC. This sequence encodes CSARPEPGQGTSGIYEQYF.